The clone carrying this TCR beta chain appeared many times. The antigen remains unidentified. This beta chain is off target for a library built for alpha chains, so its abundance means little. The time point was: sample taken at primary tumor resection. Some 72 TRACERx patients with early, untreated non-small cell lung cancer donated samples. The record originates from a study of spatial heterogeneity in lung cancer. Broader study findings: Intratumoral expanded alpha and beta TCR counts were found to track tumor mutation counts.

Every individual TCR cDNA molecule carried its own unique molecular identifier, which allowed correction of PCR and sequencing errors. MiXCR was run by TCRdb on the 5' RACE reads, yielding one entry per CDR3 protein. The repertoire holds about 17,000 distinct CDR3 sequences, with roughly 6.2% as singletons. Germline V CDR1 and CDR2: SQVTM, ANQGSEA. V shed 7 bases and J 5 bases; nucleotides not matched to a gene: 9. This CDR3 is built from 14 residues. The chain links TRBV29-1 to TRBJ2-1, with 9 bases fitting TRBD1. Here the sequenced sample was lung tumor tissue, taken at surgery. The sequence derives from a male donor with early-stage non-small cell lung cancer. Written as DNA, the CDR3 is TGCAGCGCGTACTCTTGGACAGGGGACAATGAGCAGTTCTTC. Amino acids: CSAYSWTGDNEQFF.